These T cell receptor beta chains were read from a single sample in a study of blood T cell repertoires in COVID-19. Generated by immunoSEQ multiplex PCR, the TCRdb table keeps only in-frame clones and is missing some. The sample comprises approximately 240,000 clones, 65% to 90% of which are singletons, and 4.9% rests with the top ten. Sequences were obtained from peripheral blood. The receptors originated from a woman of 80 years or more with active or convalescent COVID-19. Each CDR3 is given with its conserved first and last residue. Fields, in order: CDR3 DNA, CDR3 protein, V gene, D gene, clone size, J gene. D genes are given only for firm matches. Clone size, where shown, is once, few, many, or a class for clones that have expanded.

CDR3nt: TGCGCCAGCAGCCACGACGGGACAGGGACTGGAGAGACCCAGTACTTC
CDR3aa: CASSHDGTGTGETQYF
v_gene: TRBV4-1
d_gene: TRBD1
abundance: .
j_gene: TRBJ2-5

CDR3nt: TGTGCCAGCAGCTTGTGGGGGGAAGAGACCCAGTACTTC
CDR3aa: CASSLWGEETQYF
v_gene: TRBV5-4
d_gene: .
abundance: .
j_gene: TRBJ2-5

CDR3nt: TGTGCCATCAGTCGGGAGGAACAGAACACTGAAGCTTTCTTT
CDR3aa: CAISREEQNTEAFF
v_gene: TRBV10-3
d_gene: .
abundance: .
j_gene: TRBJ1-1

CDR3nt: TGCGCCAGCAGCTTGGCAGGGGCCCAAAATTCACCCCTCCACTTT
CDR3aa: CASSLAGAQNSPLHF
v_gene: TRBV5-1
d_gene: .
abundance: .
j_gene: TRBJ1-6

CDR3nt: TGCGCCAGCAGCTTGGCTTACGGGGGGAGCAGCACAGATACGCAGTATTTT
CDR3aa: CASSLAYGGSSTDTQYF
v_gene: TRBV5-1
d_gene: TRBD2
abundance: .
j_gene: TRBJ2-3

CDR3nt: TGTGCCAGCAGTCCCAACCACGGCATTCTAGCGGTAGAGACCCAGTACTTC
CDR3aa: CASSPNHGILAVETQYF
v_gene: TRBV5-4
d_gene: TRBD2
abundance: .
j_gene: TRBJ2-5

CDR3nt: TGTGCCAGCACCCCAGGGGAGACCCAGTACTTC
CDR3aa: CASTPGETQYF
v_gene: TRBV6-5
d_gene: .
abundance: .
j_gene: TRBJ2-5

CDR3nt: TGTGCCAGCAGTTTGATGCGGGGGGCGGCGACAGATACGCAGTATTTT
CDR3aa: CASSLMRGAATDTQYF
v_gene: TRBV28
d_gene: TRBD2
abundance: once
j_gene: TRBJ2-3

CDR3nt: TGTGCCAGCAGTGGACTAGCGGGGGGGGTTTACAATGAGCAGTTCTTC
CDR3aa: CASSGLAGGVYNEQFF
v_gene: TRBV6-1
d_gene: TRBD2
abundance: .
j_gene: TRBJ2-1

CDR3nt: TGTGCCAGCAGTGAAAGCCCGGGTCAGCCCCAGCATTTT
CDR3aa: CASSESPGQPQHF
v_gene: TRBV2
d_gene: .
abundance: .
j_gene: TRBJ1-5

CDR3nt: TGTGCCAGCAGGGGGGACGGGGACAGGGGTTCACCCCTCCACTTT
CDR3aa: CASRGDGDRGSPLHF
v_gene: TRBV6-6
d_gene: TRBD1
abundance: .
j_gene: TRBJ1-6

CDR3nt: TGTGCCAGCAGTGAAGGTCAGAACAATGAGCAGTTCTTC
CDR3aa: CASSEGQNNEQFF
v_gene: TRBV6-1
d_gene: .
abundance: .
j_gene: TRBJ2-1

CDR3nt: TGCAGTGCTAGAGATTATCCCGAGCAGTACTTC
CDR3aa: CSARDYPEQYF
v_gene: TRBV20-1
d_gene: .
abundance: .
j_gene: TRBJ2-7

CDR3nt: TGTGCCAGCAGCTCAATAAGGGACAGTCTGAACACTGAAGCTTTCTTT
CDR3aa: CASSSIRDSLNTEAFF
v_gene: TRBV11-2
d_gene: TRBD1
abundance: .
j_gene: TRBJ1-1

CDR3nt: TGTGCCTGGAGTGTACTTGGGAGCGATCAGCCCCAGCATTTT
CDR3aa: CAWSVLGSDQPQHF
v_gene: TRBV30
d_gene: .
abundance: few
j_gene: TRBJ1-5

CDR3nt: TGTGCCAGCAGGAGACTAGCGGGAAATACCTACGAGCAGTACTTC
CDR3aa: CASRRLAGNTYEQYF
v_gene: TRBV28
d_gene: TRBD2
abundance: .
j_gene: TRBJ2-7

CDR3nt: TGTGCCAGCGGCTACAGGGGGAACTCTGGAAACACCATATATTTT
CDR3aa: CASGYRGNSGNTIYF
v_gene: TRBV28
d_gene: TRBD1
abundance: .
j_gene: TRBJ1-3

CDR3nt: TGCGCCAGCAGCTCACAGGGCGCCCCCTTCTACGAGCAGTACTTC
CDR3aa: CASSSQGAPFYEQYF
v_gene: TRBV5-1
d_gene: .
abundance: few
j_gene: TRBJ2-7

CDR3nt: TGTGCCAGTAGGGCACAGGGATATGGCTACACCTTC
CDR3aa: CASRAQGYGYTF
v_gene: TRBV19
d_gene: .
abundance: few
j_gene: TRBJ1-2

CDR3nt: TGTGCCAGCAGTCGGACAGTTACTAGAGGAAACACCATATATTTT
CDR3aa: CASSRTVTRGNTIYF
v_gene: TRBV6-5
d_gene: .
abundance: .
j_gene: TRBJ1-3

CDR3nt: TGTGCCAGCAGCACAGAGTACGAGCAGTACTTC
CDR3aa: CASSTEYEQYF
v_gene: TRBV2
d_gene: .
abundance: .
j_gene: TRBJ2-7